The rows below give T cell receptor beta chains drawn from one sample of a study of cytomegalovirus exposure and HLA in healthy donors. The method was immunoSEQ multiplex PCR; TCRdb's version includes in-frame clones alone and lacks a portion of them. The table lists about 82,000 clones, more than 85% of them singletons, with roughly 0.74% in the top ten. The sequencing sample was made of PBMCs. All receptors derive from a man younger than 30 in good health and CMV-seronegative. Both conserved end residues are part of each CDR3. The order of the fields is J gene, D gene, V gene, clone size, CDR3 DNA, CDR3 protein. The D gene is left open where the match is weak. Clone size, where shown, is once, few, many, or a class for clones that have expanded.

>TRBJ2-2|TRBD2|TRBV2|-
TGTGCCAGCTGTCCGGGACTAGCGGGGGCGGGGACCGGGGAGCTGTTTTTT
CASCPGLAGAGTGELFF
>TRBJ1-1|-|TRBV11-2|-
TGTGCCAGCAATTCTAGGGGCGCGGACACTGAAGCTTTCTTT
CASNSRGADTEAFF
>TRBJ1-1|-|TRBV29-1|-
TGCAGCGTCGTTTCACAAGCGGGGACCACTGAAGCTTTCTTT
CSVVSQAGTTEAFF
>TRBJ2-3|TRBD2|TRBV2|-
TGTGCCAGTTATAGCGGGGGGGCCGCAGATACGCAGTATTTT
CASYSGGAADTQYF
>TRBJ2-3|TRBD2|TRBV7-9|-
TGTGCCAGCACTAGCGGGAGGAGCGGCACAGATACGCAGTATTTT
CASTSGRSGTDTQYF
>TRBJ2-7|TRBD2|TRBV18|-
TGTGCCAGCTCACCCAGCTGGACTAGCGGGGGGCAAACCTACGAGCAGTACTTC
CASSPSWTSGGQTYEQYF
>TRBJ2-7|TRBD2|TRBV19|-
TGTGCCAGTTCCCCTAGCGGGAGGGCAGGTTCCTACGAGCAGTACTTC
CASSPSGRAGSYEQYF
>TRBJ2-7|-|TRBV11-2|-
TGTGCCAGCAGCTTAAATGCGGGGTGGGGGACAGTGCCCCACGAGCAGTACTTC
CASSLNAGWGTVPHEQYF
>TRBJ1-1|-|TRBV2|-
TGTGCCAGCAGTGAACCCGGGGAGGGGATTGTCCTGAACACTGAAGCTTTCTTT
CASSEPGEGIVLNTEAFF
>TRBJ1-2|-|TRBV11-2|-
TGTGCCAGCAGCCCTAGAGGAACGGGTGGCTACACCTTC
CASSPRGTGGYTF
>TRBJ2-7|TRBD2|TRBV5-4|-
TGTGCCAGCAGCTTGGATTTAGGAGCTAGCGGGAGCTACGAGCAGTACTTC
CASSLDLGASGSYEQYF
>TRBJ2-3|TRBD1|TRBV10-1|-
TGCGCCAGCAGTGCCGGGACAGGGAGGGGCCGTGCAGATACGCAGTATTTT
CASSAGTGRGRADTQYF
>TRBJ1-1|-|TRBV7-9|-
TGTGCCAGCAGCTACGGAACAGGGCCGAACACTGAAGCTTTCTTT
CASSYGTGPNTEAFF
>TRBJ1-6|TRBD1|TRBV19|-
TGTGCCAGTAGTGCGGGACAGAATAATTCACCCCTCCACTTT
CASSAGQNNSPLHF
>TRBJ2-7|-|TRBV30|-
TGTGCCTGGAGTGGAGCCTACGAGCAGTACTTC
CAWSGAYEQYF
>TRBJ1-5|-|TRBV6-5|-
TGTGCCAGCAGCTCTTCGGGGGGGGGTCAGCCCCAGCATTTT
CASSSSGGGQPQHF
>TRBJ2-7|-|TRBV5-1|-
TGCGCCAGCAGCTTACAGGGCCCCCCCACTACTTCGCTGATGTTC
CASSLQGPPTTSLMF
>TRBJ2-7|TRBD1|TRBV5-1|-
TGCGCCAGCAGCCCGGACAGGGCCTACGAGCAGTACTTC
CASSPDRAYEQYF
>TRBJ1-4|TRBD1|TRBV16|-
TGTGCCAGCAGCTCCCAGGGGGCTCTAGAGGAAAAACTGTTTTTT
CASSSQGALEEKLFF
>TRBJ2-1|-|TRBV19|-
TGTGCCAGTAGTATAGTCGCGGGTTCGGCGGGAACCTACAATGAGCAGTTCTTC
CASSIVAGSAGTYNEQFF
>TRBJ2-7|-|TRBV4-3|-
TGCGCCAGCAGCCAAGTCCCCCGGGGAGGCTTCTCCTACGAGCAGTACTTC
CASSQVPRGGFSYEQYF
>TRBJ2-2|TRBD1|TRBV19|-
TGTGCCAGTAGTCATGGGACAGCCACCACCGGGGAGCTGTTTTTT
CASSHGTATTGELFF
>TRBJ1-1|TRBD1|TRBV19|-
TGTGCCAGTAGTCAGGGGACAGGGACTGAAGCTTTCTTT
CASSQGTGTEAFF
>TRBJ1-5|-|TRBV19|-
TGTGCCAGTAGGGTTGGCGGAGGGGGGGCGAATCAGCCCCAGCATTTT
CASRVGGGGANQPQHF
>TRBJ2-7|-|TRBV6-6|-
TGTGCCAGCAGTACCACAGGGAATTGGTACGAGCAGTACTTC
CASSTTGNWYEQYF
>TRBJ2-1|-|TRBV10-2|-
TGCGCCAGCAGTCCCCCTGGGCTTGAGCAGTTCTTC
CASSPPGLEQFF
>TRBJ1-2|TRBD1|TRBV18|-
TGTGCCAGCTCACCAGGACAGGACTACTATGGCTACACCTTC
CASSPGQDYYGYTF
>TRBJ1-5|TRBD1|TRBV30|-
TGTGCCTGGGGACGCGGGACAGGGGGGTATCAGCCCCAGCATTTT
CAWGRGTGGYQPQHF
>TRBJ1-2|TRBD1|TRBV7-9|once
TGTGCCAGCAGAGCCGGGACAGCCCTGGACGGCTACACCTTC
CASRAGTALDGYTF
>TRBJ2-7|TRBD1|TRBV5-1|-
TGCGCCAGCAGCCCATCGACAGGGTTAAACGAGCAGTACTTC
CASSPSTGLNEQYF
>TRBJ2-5|TRBD2|TRBV6-5|once
TGTGCCAGCAGTTATACCCTAGCGGGAGGAAAGACCCAGTACTTC
CASSYTLAGGKTQYF
>TRBJ2-1|TRBD2|TRBV9|-
TGTGCCAGCAGCTTCAGTCGAGGTAATAGCGGGAGGGGCTATGAGCAGTTCTTC
CASSFSRGNSGRGYEQFF
>TRBJ2-7|-|TRBV11-3|-
TGTGCCAGCACCGAATCCCCGGACAGTCTGACCCATTACGAGCAGTACTTC
CASTESPDSLTHYEQYF
>TRBJ1-2|TRBD1|TRBV19|-
TGTGCCAGTAACGCCCGGGACAGAATTCTTGATTATGGCTACACCTTC
CASNARDRILDYGYTF
>TRBJ2-7|-|TRBV11-2|-
TGTGCCAGCAGCCAACTAGACGAGCAGTACTTC
CASSQLDEQYF
>TRBJ2-2|TRBD2|TRBV10-3|-
TGTGCCATCAGTGGGTCAACTAGCGGCGGGGAGCTGTTTTTT
CAISGSTSGGELFF
>TRBJ1-5|-|TRBV7-8|-
TGTGCCAGCAGCGTACCAGAGGGCAATCAGCCCCAGCATTTT
CASSVPEGNQPQHF
>TRBJ2-7|-|TRBV5-5|-
TGTGCCAGCAGCTTGACCGAGTTCTACGAGCAGTACTTC
CASSLTEFYEQYF
>TRBJ2-7|TRBD2|TRBV5-6|-
TGTGCCAGCAGCCTGGGACTAACCCCCGGATACGAGCAGTACTTC
CASSLGLTPGYEQYF
>TRBJ1-6|-|TRBV11-2|-
TGTGCCAGCAGCTCCCTTACAGGGCGAAGTTCACCCCTCCACTTT
CASSSLTGRSSPLHF
>TRBJ2-7|-|TRBV10-3|-
TGTGCCACCACATACAGCAGCTCCTACGAGCAGTACTTC
CATTYSSSYEQYF
>TRBJ2-7|TRBD1|TRBV6-1|-
TGTGCCAGCAGAACGACAGGGGGGTTCTTGGAGCAGTACTTC
CASRTTGGFLEQYF
>TRBJ2-2|-|TRBV18|-
TGTGCCAGCTCACCAGGGAGGAACACCGGGGAGCTGTTTTTT
CASSPGRNTGELFF
>TRBJ1-5|-|TRBV2|-
TGTGCCAGCAGTGACACCTACAATCAGCCCCAGCATTTT
CASSDTYNQPQHF
>TRBJ1-3|-|TRBV29-1|-
TGCAGCGTTGAAACCCAGGGTGTTAGAACCATATATTTT
CSVETQGVRTIYF
>TRBJ1-6|-|TRBV10-3|-
TGTGCCATCAGCCGACAGGATCATAATTCACCCCTCCACTTT
CAISRQDHNSPLHF
>TRBJ1-2|TRBD1|TRBV19|-
TGTGCCAGTAGTATAACAGGGGGCGGATATGGCTACACCTTC
CASSITGGGYGYTF
>TRBJ2-7|-|TRBV27|-
TGTGCCAGCAGTTTATCGGCCGACAGTCCCTACGAGCAGTACTTC
CASSLSADSPYEQYF
>TRBJ1-2|TRBD1|TRBV7-8|-
TGTGCCAGCAGCCCTTACGGGACAGGGGGCCTGGTAGGCTACACCTTC
CASSPYGTGGLVGYTF
>TRBJ1-6|TRBD1|TRBV30|-
TGTGCCTGGAGCAGGTTCAGGACAGGGGGTAAAGGAGCACCCCTCCACTTT
CAWSRFRTGGKGAPLHF
>TRBJ2-7|TRBD1|TRBV14|-
TGTGCCAGCAGCCGGATACCGGGACAGGGGGGCTACGAGCAGTACTTC
CASSRIPGQGGYEQYF
>TRBJ2-7|-|TRBV11-3|-
TGTGCCAGCAGCTCCTTTCTATGGGAGCAGTACTTC
CASSSFLWEQYF
>TRBJ2-2|-|TRBV28|-
TGTGCCAGCAGTCATACCGGGGAGCTGTTTTTT
CASSHTGELFF